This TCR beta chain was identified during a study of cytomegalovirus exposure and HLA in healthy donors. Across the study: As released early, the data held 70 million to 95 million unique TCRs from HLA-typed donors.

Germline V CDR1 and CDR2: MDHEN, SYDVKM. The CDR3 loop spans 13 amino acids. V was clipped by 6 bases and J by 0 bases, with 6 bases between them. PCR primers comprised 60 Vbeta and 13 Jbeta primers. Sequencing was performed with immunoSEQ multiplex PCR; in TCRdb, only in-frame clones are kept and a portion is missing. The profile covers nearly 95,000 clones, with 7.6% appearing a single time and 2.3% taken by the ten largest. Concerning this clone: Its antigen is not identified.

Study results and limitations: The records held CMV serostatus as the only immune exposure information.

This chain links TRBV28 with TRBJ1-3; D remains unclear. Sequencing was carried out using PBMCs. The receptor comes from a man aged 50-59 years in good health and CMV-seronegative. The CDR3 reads CASRGSSGNTIYF. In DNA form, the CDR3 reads TGTGCCAGCAGGGGCAGCTCTGGAAACACCATATATTTT. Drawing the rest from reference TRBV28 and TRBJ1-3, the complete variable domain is DVKVTQSSRYLVKRTGEKVFLECVQDMDHENMFWYRQDPGLGLRLIYFSYDVKMKEKGDIPEGYSVSREKKERFSLILESASTNQTSMYLCASRGSSGNTIYFGEGSWLTVV.